This T cell receptor (beta chain) stems from a study of tumor-infiltrating lymphocytes in primary liver carcinoma. Germline DNA was also extracted, and blood RNA derived from unsorted whole blood. CDR1 SGHNT and CDR2 YYREEE come from the germline V gene (reference sequence). The CDR3 spans 16 residues. V was clipped by 3 bases and J by 3 bases, with 16 bases between them. cDNA specific to TCR beta was made from 450 to 500 ng of total RNA, with a constant-region primer employed for priming. Nested multiplex PCR, run for three rounds with slightly modified ARM-PCR, yielded TCR beta libraries. A C-beta reverse primer and TRBV1-TRBV30 forward primers served in each of the first two PCR rounds, at 9 to 11 cycles apiece. TCRdb re-analysed the multiplex PCR reads in MiXCR, keeping a single row per CDR3 protein. In the table there are 310,000 or so distinct CDR3 sequences, roughly three fifths of which are singletons.

The source material was peripheral blood. This chain connects TRBV5-4 to TRBJ2-1, with a weak D call TRBD2 (6 bases). The sequence was obtained from a woman aged 25 to 39 with primary liver carcinoma and hepatitis B virus infection. CDR3: CASSSAGLTGYNEQFF. The DNA for the CDR3 is TGTGCCAGCAGCTCGGCTGGACTAACGGGCTACAATGAGCAGTTCTTC.